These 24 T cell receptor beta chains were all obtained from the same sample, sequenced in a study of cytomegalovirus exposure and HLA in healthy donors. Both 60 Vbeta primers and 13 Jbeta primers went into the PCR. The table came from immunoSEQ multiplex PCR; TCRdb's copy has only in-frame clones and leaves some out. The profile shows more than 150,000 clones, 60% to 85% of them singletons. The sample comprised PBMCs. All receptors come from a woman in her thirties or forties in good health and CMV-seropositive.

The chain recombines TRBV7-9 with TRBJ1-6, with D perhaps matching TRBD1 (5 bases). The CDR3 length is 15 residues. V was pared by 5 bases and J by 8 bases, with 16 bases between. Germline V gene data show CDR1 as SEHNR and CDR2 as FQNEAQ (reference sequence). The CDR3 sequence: CASSLPGGVYSPLHF. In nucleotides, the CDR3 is TGTGCCAGCAGCCTGCCCGGGGGGGTGTATTCACCCCTCCACTTT.

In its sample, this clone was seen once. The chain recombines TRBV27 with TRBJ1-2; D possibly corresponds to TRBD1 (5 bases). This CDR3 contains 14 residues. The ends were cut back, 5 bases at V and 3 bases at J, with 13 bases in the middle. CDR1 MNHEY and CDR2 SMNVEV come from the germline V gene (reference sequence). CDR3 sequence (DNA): TGTGCCAGCAGTAAAGACAGCGTCGACTATGGCTACACCTTC. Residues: CASSKDSVDYGYTF.

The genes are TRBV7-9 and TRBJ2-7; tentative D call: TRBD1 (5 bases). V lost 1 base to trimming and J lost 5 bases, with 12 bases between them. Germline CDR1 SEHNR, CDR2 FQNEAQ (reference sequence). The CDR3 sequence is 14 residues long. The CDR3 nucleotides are TGTGCCAGCAGCTTAGATCAGGGTCCCCACGAGCAGTACTTC. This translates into CASSLDQGPHEQYF. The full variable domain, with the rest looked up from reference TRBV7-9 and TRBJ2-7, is DTGVSQNPRHKITKRGQNVTFRCDPISEHNRLYWYRQTLGQGPEFLTYFQNEAQLEKSRLLSDRFSAERPKGSFSTLEIQRTEQGDSAMYLCASSLDQGPHEQYFGPGTRLTVT.

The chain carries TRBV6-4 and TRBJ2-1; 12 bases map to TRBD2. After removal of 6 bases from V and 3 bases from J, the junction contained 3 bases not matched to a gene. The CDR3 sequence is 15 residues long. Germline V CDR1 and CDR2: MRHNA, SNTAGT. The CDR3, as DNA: TGTGCCAGCAGCCGGACTAGCGGGGACTACAATGAGCAGTTCTTC. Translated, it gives CASSRTSGDYNEQFF.

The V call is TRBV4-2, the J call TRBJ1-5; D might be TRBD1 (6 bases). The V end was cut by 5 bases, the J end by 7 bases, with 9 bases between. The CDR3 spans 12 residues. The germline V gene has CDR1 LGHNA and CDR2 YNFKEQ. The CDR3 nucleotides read TGTGCCAGCAGCGGGGGCGGGCAGCCCCAGCATTTT. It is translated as CASSGGGQPQHF.

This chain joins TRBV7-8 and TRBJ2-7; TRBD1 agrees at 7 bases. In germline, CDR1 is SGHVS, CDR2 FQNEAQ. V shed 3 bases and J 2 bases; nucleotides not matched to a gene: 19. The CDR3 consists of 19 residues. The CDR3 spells CASSFRPPATGARPYEQYF. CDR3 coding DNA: TGTGCCAGCAGCTTTAGACCCCCCGCCACAGGGGCTAGGCCCTACGAGCAGTACTTC. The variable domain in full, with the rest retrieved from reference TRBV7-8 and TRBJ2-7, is GAGVSQSPRYKVAKRGQDVALRCDPISGHVSLFWYQQALGQGPEFLTYFQNEAQLDKSGLPSDRFFAERPEGSVSTLKIQRTQQEDSAVYLCASSFRPPATGARPYEQYFGPGTRLTVT.

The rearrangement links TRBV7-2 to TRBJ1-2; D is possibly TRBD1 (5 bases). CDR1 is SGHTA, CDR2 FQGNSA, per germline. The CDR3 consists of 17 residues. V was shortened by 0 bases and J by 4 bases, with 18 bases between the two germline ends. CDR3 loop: CASSLAGPQVHLYGYTF. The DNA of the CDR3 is TGTGCCAGCAGCTTAGCGGGGCCTCAGGTCCATCTCTATGGCTACACCTTC. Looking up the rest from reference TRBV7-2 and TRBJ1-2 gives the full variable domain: GAGVSQSPSNKVTEKGKDVELRCDPISGHTALYWYRQSLGQGLEFLIYFQGNSAPDKSGLPSDRFSAERTGGSVSTLTIQRTQQEDSAVYLCASSLAGPQVHLYGYTFGSGTRLTVV.

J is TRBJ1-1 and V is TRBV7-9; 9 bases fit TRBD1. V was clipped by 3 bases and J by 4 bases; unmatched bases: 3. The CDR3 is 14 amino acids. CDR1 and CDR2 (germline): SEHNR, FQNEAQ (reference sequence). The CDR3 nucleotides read TGTGCCAGCAGCTTGACAGGGGGAGGCACTGAAGCTTTCTTT. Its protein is CASSLTGGGTEAFF.

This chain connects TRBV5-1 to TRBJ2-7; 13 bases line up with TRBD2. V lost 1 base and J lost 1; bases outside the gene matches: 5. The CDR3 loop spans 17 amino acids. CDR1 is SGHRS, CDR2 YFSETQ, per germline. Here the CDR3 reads CASSLTSGGAGSYEQYF. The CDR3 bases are TGCGCCAGCAGCTTGACTAGCGGGGGGGCCGGGTCCTACGAGCAGTACTTC.

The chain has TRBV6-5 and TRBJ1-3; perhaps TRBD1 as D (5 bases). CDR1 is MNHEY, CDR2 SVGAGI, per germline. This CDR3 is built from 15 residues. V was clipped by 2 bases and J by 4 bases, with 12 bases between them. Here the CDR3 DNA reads TGTGCCAGCAGTTACCGGGGGGTACTCGGAAACACCATATATTTT. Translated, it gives CASSYRGVLGNTIYF.

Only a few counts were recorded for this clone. The CDR3 loop reads CASSVYRDRGRDGYTF. CDR3 nucleotide sequence: TGTGCCAGCAGCGTGTACCGGGACAGGGGAAGGGATGGCTACACCTTC. The rearrangement joins TRBV5-4 to TRBJ1-2; 10 bases map to TRBD1. This CDR3 contains 16 residues. The ends lost 4 bases at V and 6 bases at J; junction bases unmatched: 12. Germline CDR1 SGHNT, CDR2 YYREEE (reference sequence).

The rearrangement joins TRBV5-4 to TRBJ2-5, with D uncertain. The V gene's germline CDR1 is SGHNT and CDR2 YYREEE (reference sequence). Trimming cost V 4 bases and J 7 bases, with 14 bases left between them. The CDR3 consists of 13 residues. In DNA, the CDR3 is TGTGCCAGCAGCGCGGATCCCTCCGGGACCCAGTACTTC. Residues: CASSADPSGTQYF.

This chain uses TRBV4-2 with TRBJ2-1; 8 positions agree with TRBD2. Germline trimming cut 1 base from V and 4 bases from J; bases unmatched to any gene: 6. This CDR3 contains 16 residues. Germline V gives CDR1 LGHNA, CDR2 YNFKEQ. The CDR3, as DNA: TGTGCCAGCAGCCAAGGGGTTAGCGGGGAATACAATGAGCAGTTCTTC. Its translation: CASSQGVSGEYNEQFF.

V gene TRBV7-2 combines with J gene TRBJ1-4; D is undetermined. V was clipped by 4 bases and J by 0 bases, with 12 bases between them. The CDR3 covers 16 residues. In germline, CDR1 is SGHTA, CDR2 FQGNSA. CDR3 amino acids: CASSSIQISTNEKLFF. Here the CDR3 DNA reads TGTGCCAGCAGCTCCATACAGATATCAACTAATGAAAAACTGTTTTTT.

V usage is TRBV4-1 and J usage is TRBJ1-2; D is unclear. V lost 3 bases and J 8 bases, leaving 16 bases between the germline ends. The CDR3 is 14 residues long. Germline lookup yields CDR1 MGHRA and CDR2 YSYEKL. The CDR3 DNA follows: TGCGCCAGCAGCCACCGCGGACTTTTAGGGGGCTACACCTTC. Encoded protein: CASSHRGLLGGYTF.

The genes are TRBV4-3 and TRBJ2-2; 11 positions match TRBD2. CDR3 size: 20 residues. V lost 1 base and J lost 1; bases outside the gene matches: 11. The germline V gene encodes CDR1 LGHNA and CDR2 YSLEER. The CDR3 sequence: CASSQGGPTSGGKNTGELFF. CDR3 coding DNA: TGCGCCAGCAGCCAAGGGGGACCTACTAGCGGGGGAAAGAACACCGGGGAGCTGTTTTTT.

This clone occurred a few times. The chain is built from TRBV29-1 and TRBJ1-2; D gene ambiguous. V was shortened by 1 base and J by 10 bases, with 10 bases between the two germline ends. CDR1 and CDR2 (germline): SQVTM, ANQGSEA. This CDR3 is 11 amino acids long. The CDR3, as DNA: TGCAGCGTTGAAGGCCTAACAGCCTACACCTTC. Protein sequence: CSVEGLTAYTF.

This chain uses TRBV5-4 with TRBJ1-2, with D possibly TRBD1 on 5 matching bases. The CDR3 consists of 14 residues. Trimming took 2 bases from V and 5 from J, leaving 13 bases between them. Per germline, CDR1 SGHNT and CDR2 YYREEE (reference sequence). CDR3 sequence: CASSLTQGDYGYTF. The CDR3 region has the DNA TGTGCCAGCAGCTTAACCCAGGGCGATTATGGCTACACCTTC.

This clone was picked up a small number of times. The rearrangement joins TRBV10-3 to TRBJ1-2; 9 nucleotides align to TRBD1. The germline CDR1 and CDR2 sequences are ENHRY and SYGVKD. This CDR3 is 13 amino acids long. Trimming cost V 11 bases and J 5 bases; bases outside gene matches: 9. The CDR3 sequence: CAADPGTGYGYTF. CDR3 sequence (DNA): TGTGCCGCTGATCCCGGGACAGGGTATGGCTACACCTTC.

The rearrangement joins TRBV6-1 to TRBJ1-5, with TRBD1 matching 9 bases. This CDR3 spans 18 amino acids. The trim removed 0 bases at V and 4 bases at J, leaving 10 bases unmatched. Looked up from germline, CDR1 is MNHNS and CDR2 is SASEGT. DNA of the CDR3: TGTGCCAGCAGTGAAGCGCTTCCCGGGACAGGGCTTAATCAGCCCCAGCATTTT. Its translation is CASSEALPGTGLNQPQHF.

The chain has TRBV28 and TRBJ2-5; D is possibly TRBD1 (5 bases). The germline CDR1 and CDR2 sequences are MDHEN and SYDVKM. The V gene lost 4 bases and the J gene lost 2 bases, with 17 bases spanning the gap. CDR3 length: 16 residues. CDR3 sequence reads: CASSSQFSGRQETQYF. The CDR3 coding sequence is TGTGCCAGCAGTTCGCAGTTCTCAGGGCGACAAGAGACCCAGTACTTC.

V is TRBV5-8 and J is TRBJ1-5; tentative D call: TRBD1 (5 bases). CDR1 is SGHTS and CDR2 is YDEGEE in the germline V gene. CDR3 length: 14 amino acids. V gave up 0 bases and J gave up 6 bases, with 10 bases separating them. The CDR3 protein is CASSLDGGAQPQHF. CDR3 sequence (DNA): TGTGCCAGCAGCTTGGACGGGGGAGCTCAGCCCCAGCATTTT.

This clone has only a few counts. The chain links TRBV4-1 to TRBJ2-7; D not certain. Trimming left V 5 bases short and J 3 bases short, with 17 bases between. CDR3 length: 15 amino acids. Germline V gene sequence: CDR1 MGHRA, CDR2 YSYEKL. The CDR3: CASSTPGSVLYEQYF. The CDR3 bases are TGCGCCAGCAGCACACCCGGGTCCGTCCTCTACGAGCAGTACTTC.

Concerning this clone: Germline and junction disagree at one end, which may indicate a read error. CDR3 DNA sequence: TGTTCCAGCAGGGCAGGAGGGTGGGGTTCACCCCTCCACTTT. Translated: CSSRAGGWGSPLHF. The chain has TRBV7-9 and TRBJ1-6; tentatively, D is TRBD1 (5 bases). Per germline, CDR1 SEHNR and CDR2 FQNEAQ (reference sequence). The CDR3 is 14 amino acids. Together with reference TRBV7-9 and TRBJ1-6, the CDR3 gives the full variable domain: DTGVSQNPRHKITKRGQNVTFRCDPISEHNRLYWYRQTLGQGPEFLTYFQNEAQLEKSRLLSDRFSAERPKGSFSTLEIQRTEQGDSAMYLCSSRAGGWGSPLHFGNGTRLTVT.